Listed here are 24 T cell receptor beta chains from one sample, sequenced in a study of shared clonotypes between healthy human individuals. The assay was immunoSEQ multiplex PCR, and TCRdb's table has in-frame clones only and misses some. The table records more than 550,000 clones, roughly 87% of them present only once. The sequenced sample consisted of memory CD8+ T cells from PBMCs. This sample's subset: CD45RO+ cells pooled with CCR7-negative TemRA cells. The receptors originated from a man between 18 and 35 years old in good health. Some clones in this sample may be carry-over from other donors' samples.

This chain uses TRBV14 with TRBJ2-3, with D possibly matching TRBD1 (6 bases). V was cut by 2 bases and J by 6 bases, with 15 bases left in between. Germline V gene sequence: CDR1 SGHDN, CDR2 FVKESK. There are 15 residues in the CDR3. In DNA form, the CDR3 reads TGTGCCAGCAGCCAAATCTCCAGGGGCAGGGATACGCAGTATTTT. The encoded protein is CASSQISRGRDTQYF.

The chain joins TRBV9 to TRBJ2-7; D may be TRBD1 or TRBD2 (5 bases each). The length of the CDR3 is 14 residues. The V gene's germline CDR1 is SGDLS and CDR2 YYNGEE. The V and J ends lost 3 bases and 2 bases respectively, with 12 bases between them. In DNA form, the CDR3 reads TGTGCCAGCAGCGCTCGGGACGCCACCTACGAGCAGTACTTC. It is translated as CASSARDATYEQYF. The full variable domain, rest sourced from reference TRBV9 and TRBJ2-7, is DSGVTQTPKHLITATGQRVTLRCSPRSGDLSVYWYQQSLDQGLQFLIQYYNGEERAKGNILERFSAQQFPDLHSELNLSSLELGDSALYFCASSARDATYEQYFGPGTRLTVT.

The chain recombines TRBV6-5 with TRBJ2-3; D is undetermined. The CDR3 is made up of 12 amino acids. CDR1 is MNHEY, CDR2 SVGAGI, per germline. V was shortened by 0 bases and J by 7 bases, with 5 bases between the two germline ends. In DNA form, the CDR3 reads TGTGCCAGCAGTTACTCGGGGAATACGCAGTATTTT. Its protein is CASSYSGNTQYF.

V and J are TRBV27 and TRBJ2-1; 9 bases agree with TRBD1. The V segment lost 3 bases and the J segment 7 bases; nucleotides outside the gene matches: 10. CDR1 and CDR2 from the germline V gene are MNHEY and SMNVEV (reference sequence). This CDR3 spans 16 amino acids. The DNA of the CDR3 is TGTGCCAGCAGTTTCCTGACCGGGACAGGGCCTAATGAGCAGTTCTTC. It codes for CASSFLTGTGPNEQFF.

This clone was detected once. This rearrangement joins TRBV9 to TRBJ1-3; D unclear. Germline V lookup: CDR1 SGDLS, CDR2 YYNGEE. This CDR3 is 12 amino acids long. V was clipped by 4 bases and J by 2 bases, with 4 bases between them. CDR3 nucleotide sequence: TGTGCCAGCAGCCCTACTGGAAACACCATATATTTT. It yields the protein CASSPTGNTIYF.

Written as DNA, the CDR3 is TGTGCCAGCAGCTTAGGGGCGGAGGAAGAGACCCAGTACTTC. Its translation is CASSLGAEEETQYF. This chain joins TRBV7-2 and TRBJ2-5; possibly TRBD2 for D (5 bases). The ends were cut back, 1 base at V and 3 bases at J, with 9 bases in the middle. The germline V gene encodes CDR1 SGHTA and CDR2 FQGNSA. The CDR3 has 14 residues.

This rearrangement joins TRBV27 to TRBJ2-7; 16 positions match TRBD2. The CDR3 is made up of 16 amino acids. Trimming removed 5 bases from V and 2 bases from J; junction bases left unmatched: 3. The germline gives CDR1 MNHEY, CDR2 SMNVEV (reference sequence). This CDR3 reads CASSHGTSGRAYEQYF. DNA for the CDR3: TGTGCCAGCAGTCATGGGACTAGCGGGAGGGCCTACGAGCAGTACTTC.

The chain has TRBV25-1 and TRBJ2-2; the D gene could be TRBD1 or TRBD2 (5 bases each). With 2 bases removed from V and 3 bases from J, the gap between germline ends came to 19 bases. CDR1 MGHDK and CDR2 SYGVNS come from the germline V gene. This CDR3 comprises 18 residues. DNA of the CDR3: TGTGCCAGCAGTGAAAAGCCTACTAGGGGACCGTACACCGGGGAGCTGTTTTTT. Translating gives CASSEKPTRGPYTGELFF.

V is TRBV29-1 and J is TRBJ2-7, with TRBD1 matching 7 bases. The germline V gene encodes CDR1 SQVTM and CDR2 ANQGSEA. The CDR3 is 18 amino acids. After removal of 6 bases from V and 0 bases from J, the junction contained 20 bases not matched to a gene. The CDR3 DNA reads TGCAGCGTAGTTAGGCCCAGCTCGCTCAAGGGGGCCTCCTACGAGCAGTACTTC. The encoded protein is CSVVRPSSLKGASYEQYF.

This clone was counted a single time. The V and J genes are TRBV30 and TRBJ2-1; 8 bases align to TRBD2. There are 14 residues in the CDR3. Germline values: CDR1 GTSNPN, CDR2 SVGIG (reference sequence). V shed 4 bases, J shed 4 bases, and the junction held 6 bases outside the gene matches. DNA for the CDR3: TGTGCCTGGACAATCCAGCGGGGGTACAATGAGCAGTTCTTC. As protein: CAWTIQRGYNEQFF.

This chain links TRBV19 with TRBJ2-1; TRBD2 matches 8 bases. Germline loops: CDR1 LNHDA, CDR2 SQIVND (reference sequence). CDR3 length: 15 residues. J lost 9 bases, V lost 1 base, and 8 bases had no gene match. DNA for the CDR3: TGTGCCAGTAGTATAGGAGGGACTAGTCCCTTTGAGCAGTTCTTC. Translated: CASSIGGTSPFEQFF.

The chain recombines TRBV7-2 with TRBJ2-4; 7 bases line up with TRBD2. The ends lost 6 bases at V and 2 bases at J; junction bases unmatched: 16. The CDR3 runs 18 residues. Per germline, CDR1 SGHTA and CDR2 FQGNSA. The CDR3, as DNA: TGTGCCAGCAGTCTAAAGGGTTTGCGGGAGTACCCCAAAAACATTCAGTACTTC. This codes for CASSLKGLREYPKNIQYF.

The CDR3 DNA reads TGTGCCACTCGGGAGGGAGGCTACGAGCAGTACTTC. Amino acid sequence: CATREGGYEQYF. The V gene is TRBV15, the J gene TRBJ2-7; TRBD2 matches at 8 bases. J gave up 3 bases and V 9 bases, and 4 bases lay outside the gene matches. The CDR3 runs to 12 residues. CDR1 and CDR2 (germline): LNHNV, YYDKDF (reference sequence).

This chain connects TRBV19 to TRBJ1-2; 7 bases fit TRBD1. There are 17 residues in the CDR3. V dropped 5 bases and J dropped 0; count of bases not matched to a gene: 12. Germline V gives CDR1 LNHDA, CDR2 SQIVND (reference sequence). CDR3 protein: CASSHTGDLTPNYGYTF. Written as DNA, the CDR3 is TGTGCCAGTAGTCACACAGGGGACCTTACTCCTAACTATGGCTACACCTTC.

V gene TRBV28 combines with J gene TRBJ1-2; D ambiguous. The V gene lost 6 bases and the J gene lost 4 bases, with 12 bases spanning the gap. CDR1 and CDR2 from the germline V gene are MDHEN and SYDVKM. This CDR3 has 13 amino acids. Here the CDR3 DNA reads TGTGCCAGCAGACCCTTAGGCCCCTATGGCTACACCTTC. Its protein is CASRPLGPYGYTF.

The rearrangement links TRBV7-9 to TRBJ1-5; a possible D gene is TRBD1 (6 bases). The CDR3 has 16 residues. Trimming cost V 4 bases and J 4 bases, with 17 bases left between them. Germline V gene sequence: CDR1 SEHNR, CDR2 FQNEAQ (reference sequence). The CDR3 DNA reads TGTGCCAGCAGCTCCACTTTTGGAGGGGGGAATCAGCCCCAGCATTTT. Its protein product is CASSSTFGGGNQPQHF. The full variable domain, rest sourced from reference TRBV7-9 and TRBJ1-5, is DTGVSQNPRHKITKRGQNVTFRCDPISEHNRLYWYRQTLGQGPEFLTYFQNEAQLEKSRLLSDRFSAERPKGSFSTLEIQRTEQGDSAMYLCASSSTFGGGNQPQHFGDGTRLSIL.

The chain couples TRBV10-3 to TRBJ2-7, with a tentative D call TRBD1 (6 bases). The CDR3 sequence is 14 residues long. Germline CDR1 and CDR2: ENHRY and SYGVKD. V lost 7 bases, J lost 3 bases, and 16 bases lay in between. The CDR3 loop is CAITSSGVGYEQYF. The CDR3 DNA reads as TGTGCCATCACCTCATCAGGGGTGGGCTACGAGCAGTACTTC.

The chain links TRBV5-6 to TRBJ1-1; TRBD1 is a possible D gene (5 bases). Germline V lookup: CDR1 SGHDT, CDR2 YYEEEE. The V gene lost 0 bases and the J gene lost 7 bases, with 19 bases spanning the gap. CDR3 length equals 16 residues. The CDR3 sequence: CASSLVVGETAVEAFF. For the CDR3, the DNA is TGTGCCAGCAGCTTGGTCGTAGGGGAGACGGCTGTTGAAGCTTTCTTT.

The chain links TRBV6-5 to TRBJ1-5; perhaps TRBD1 as D (5 bases). This CDR3 contains 15 residues. The germline V gene has CDR1 MNHEY and CDR2 SVGAGI. Trimming removed 0 bases from V and 4 bases from J, with 10 bases in between. The CDR3 reads CASSYSWRGNQPQHF. CDR3 nucleotides: TGTGCCAGCAGTTACTCTTGGAGGGGTAATCAGCCCCAGCATTTT.

This clone was seen just once. CDR3: CASRGLAGVGNEQFF. CDR3 sequence (DNA): TGTGCCAGCAGGGGACTGGCGGGAGTCGGGAATGAGCAGTTCTTC. The rearrangement joins TRBV27 to TRBJ2-1; 7 nucleotides agree with TRBD2. V lost 6 bases, J lost 7 bases, and 12 bases stayed unmatched. CDR3 length: 15 residues. Germline V gene data show CDR1 as MNHEY and CDR2 as SMNVEV (reference sequence).

This clone was detected a few times. In the same sample, other DNA sequences code for this CDR3. CDR3 loop: CASSTQGSEAFF. For the CDR3, the DNA is TGTGCCAGCAGCACACAGGGCTCTGAAGCTTTCTTT. The chain carries TRBV7-9 and TRBJ1-1; a weak D match, TRBD1 (6 bases). Germline CDR1 and CDR2: SEHNR and FQNEAQ (reference sequence). CDR3 size: 12 residues. The V gene lost 5 bases and the J gene lost 6 bases, with 10 bases spanning the gap.

V and J are TRBV7-9 and TRBJ1-2, with a tentative D call TRBD1 (5 bases). Looked up from germline, CDR1 is SEHNR and CDR2 is FQNEAQ (reference sequence). Trimming took 4 bases from V and 2 from J, leaving 17 bases between them. This CDR3 has 16 amino acids. The CDR3, as DNA: TGTGCCAGCAGCTCCGGGACGGCCCCCCGAAACTATGGCTACACCTTC. Protein: CASSSGTAPRNYGYTF.

Comments on this clone: Other DNA sequences from this sample encode an identical CDR3 as well. V usage is TRBV19 and J usage is TRBJ1-1; 10 positions agree with TRBD1. The CDR3 is 13 residues long. From germline, CDR1 is LNHDA and CDR2 SQIVND (reference sequence). V trimming: 3 bases; J trimming: 5 bases; junction bases outside the gene matches: 0. The CDR3 coding sequence is TGTGCCAGTAGTATGGACAGGGGGACTGAAGCTTTCTTT. It specifies CASSMDRGTEAFF.

The rearrangement uses TRBV27 and TRBJ1-5; D possibly corresponds to TRBD1 (6 bases). This CDR3 region has 15 residues. Germline V gene lookup returns CDR1 MNHEY and CDR2 SMNVEV (reference sequence). V was clipped by 2 bases and J by 3 bases, with 11 bases between them. The CDR3 region is CASSLLGHLNQPQHF. For the CDR3, the DNA is TGTGCCAGCAGTTTACTGGGACACCTCAATCAGCCCCAGCATTTT.